This is a list of T cell receptor beta chains from one sample in a study of blood T cell repertoires in COVID-19. TCRdb's table, derived via immunoSEQ multiplex PCR, lists solely in-frame clones and lacks some. This table holds 95,000 to 150,000 clones, less than 85% found once. The sequenced sample consisted of peripheral blood. The source of these receptors is a human donor with acute or convalescent COVID-19. The donor label of this sample is uncertain. The CDR3 runs from the conserved cysteine through the conserved F or W. D genes are given only for firm matches. The size of a clone is reported for some rows only, either as once, few or many, or as a class for expanded clones.

V	size	J	D	CDR3	DNA
TRBV28	-	TRBJ2-2	-	CASSRTEDTGELFF	TGTGCCAGCAGTCGGACAGAGGACACCGGGGAGCTGTTTTTT
TRBV29-1	few	TRBJ2-5	-	CSVERAGQGAETQYF	TGCAGCGTTGAAAGGGCGGGGCAGGGTGCAGAGACCCAGTACTTC
TRBV12-5	-	TRBJ2-5	-	CASAQQETQYF	TGTGCTAGTGCTCAGCAAGAGACCCAGTACTTC
TRBV28	few	TRBJ1-4	-	CASSFPGLTNEKLFF	TGTGCCAGCAGTTTCCCAGGGTTGACTAATGAAAAACTGTTTTTT
TRBV6-5	once	TRBJ2-5	-	CASTEGGVQETQYF	TGTGCCAGCACAGAAGGGGGGGTACAAGAGACCCAGTACTTC
TRBV19	-	TRBJ1-5	-	CAIGDRRNQPQHF	TGTGCCATAGGAGACAGGCGCAATCAGCCCCAGCATTTT
TRBV11-2	-	TRBJ2-7	TRBD1	CASSLDPGGDEQYF	TGTGCCAGCAGCTTAGATCCAGGGGGAGACGAGCAGTACTTC
TRBV28	once	TRBJ1-6	-	CASSLVLGDNSPLHF	TGTGCCAGCAGTTTGGTCTTAGGGGATAATTCACCCCTCCACTTT
TRBV19	few	TRBJ1-1	-	CASSISGLMNTEAFF	TGTGCCAGTAGTATAAGTGGACTCATGAACACTGAAGCTTTCTTT
TRBV5-1	-	TRBJ2-3	-	CASRVGRDTQYF	TGCGCCAGCAGGGTGGGCAGAGATACGCAGTATTTT
TRBV6-6	-	TRBJ2-2	-	CASSSYTGELFF	TGTGCCAGCAGTTCCTACACCGGGGAGCTGTTTTTT
TRBV18	-	TRBJ2-5	-	CASSLGGQETQYF	TGTGCCAGCTCACTCGGCGGCCAAGAGACCCAGTACTTC
TRBV5-1	-	TRBJ2-3	TRBD2	CASSLGLAGGSNTDTQYF	TGCGCCAGCAGCTTGGGACTAGCGGGGGGAAGTAACACAGATACGCAGTATTTT
TRBV9	-	TRBJ2-1	TRBD1	CASSPTTGSTSYNEQFF	TGTGCCAGCAGCCCAACGACAGGGTCGACCTCCTACAATGAGCAGTTCTTC
TRBV19	-	TRBJ1-2	TRBD1	CASSIKTGGSLSYGYTF	TGTGCCAGTAGTATAAAGACAGGGGGATCTCTATCCTATGGCTACACCTTC
TRBV29-1	medium-sized	TRBJ2-3	-	CSVEKRRGSTDTQYF	TGCAGCGTTGAAAAGAGGCGGGGAAGCACAGATACGCAGTATTTT
TRBV29-1	-	TRBJ1-1	-	CSVILNTEAFF	TGCAGCGTTATCCTCAACACTGAAGCTTTCTTT
TRBV6-5	-	TRBJ1-1	TRBD1	CASSRLTGAEAFF	TGTGCCAGCAGCAGACTGACAGGGGCTGAAGCTTTCTTT